This TCR beta chain derives from a study of beta chain features in type 1 diabetes (dated by TCRdb to the late 2010s). Background for the entire study: Mean age, gender distribution, total cell number and subset yield were not different between patients and healthy donors. Across all samples, around 100 million sorted cells were examined, and cell number per subset correlated strongly with RNA yield. The study compared TCRB repertoires of sorted circulating CD4+ T cell subsets between recently diagnosed type 1 diabetes patients and matched healthy donors. Regulatory and stem cell-like memory subsets were obtained from only 8 patients and about 8 healthy donors, while naive and central memory subsets were obtained from all 30 or so donors. The paper's findings and limits, for the study overall: Because cDNA rather than genomic DNA was sequenced, highly expressing activated cells could have been over-represented, although no difference in activation and CD3 levels was found between groups. Naive, central memory and regulatory TCRB repertoires appeared more similar among patients than among healthy donors. A moderate but significant shortening of TCRB CDR3 length was observed in type 1 diabetes patients in all four CD4+ subsets. PCR may preferentially amplify shorter templates, but because patient and control samples were amplified and corrected together, any resulting skew would affect both groups equally. Because small numbers of individuals were included in the HLA sub-analyses, any influence of HLA type on TCRB rearrangement was left unresolved. Patients with type 1 diabetes made fewer insertions and deleted more nucleotides at VDJ recombination sites, implying thymic rearrangement abnormalities.

With respect to this clone: This receptor's antigen is unknown. Base quality data are lacking; no much larger clone is found one base away.

The High Capacity cDNA Reverse Transcription Kit was used to reverse transcribe all of the isolated RNA, meaning that expressed TCRB transcripts were what got sequenced. Survey-depth immunoSEQ sequencing was performed on stem cell-like memory T cell samples, with an average of about 1.01 million total reads per sample. Sorted cells were lysed in RLT buffer, and RNA was extracted using DNase-treated RNeasy Micro or Mini kits according to cell number. Each cell subset was processed on its own to prevent cross-contamination, while patient and healthy donor samples were processed together. TCRB sequences were amplified from cDNA with the immunoSEQ multiplex PCR, producing 87-bp fragments spanning the CDR3 region. Sequencing of the amplicons was done on the Illumina HiSeq platform. Per the source publication's procedure: Synthetic template baselines were used to correct PCR bias computationally, reads within Hamming distance 2 were collapsed together, and singletons that could not be merged were discarded. By aligning reads against IMGT, V, D and J genes, CDR3 length, and insertions or deletions at six rearrangement sites were assigned. Within each subset, clonotype counts were normalized to sorted cell number, after which true diversity and Gini coefficients were computed with the tcR R package. Repertoire sharing was quantified using the overlap coefficient calculated on TCRB nucleotide sequences. The source is immuneACCESS, and TCRdb retained only in-frame sequences with V and J called. Part of the clones is not carried over; for the studies checked, unresolved V genes explain less than half of this, and the remainder is unexplained. The DNA was the basis for D and trimming; V, J and clone size are from that table. This sample has about 15,000 clones in its table, and around 77% of those were observed once. Around 0.3% of the sample belongs to the ten largest clones.

A single peripheral blood draw of around 100 mL on average was collected from each donor into heparinised tubes. Naive, central memory, regulatory and stem cell-like memory CD4+ T cells were sorted on a BD FACSAria II using a panel including CD45RO, CCR7, CD25, CD127, CD95 and CD27. A purity above 95% was achieved for all sorted populations. PBMCs were isolated immediately by Lymphoprep density gradient centrifugation and stained directly without culture. So that batch effects would be minimized, each experiment stained and sorted samples in pairs, pairing one healthy donor with one patient. Source material: stem cell memory CD4+ T cells from blood. This specimen's cell subset or site label, per the study, means: stem cell-like memory CD4+ T cells. This TCR was sampled from a woman under 30 with type 1 diabetes.

CDR3 reads: CASSLSLGRGHNYGYTF. DNA sequence: TGTGCCAGCAGCCTAAGCCTCGGCAGGGGGCACAACTATGGCTACACCTTC. The V and J genes are TRBV28 and TRBJ1-2, with 8 bases in between that match TRBD1. V is pruned by 6 bases and J by 2 bases, leaving 14 bases of the junction without a gene match. The CDR3 has 17 amino acids, counting the end cysteine and phenylalanine. Only CDR3 DNA is held: 51 bases, read in frame from base 1. For CDR1 and CDR2, the germline V gene lists MDHEN and SYDVKM.